This TCR beta chain is drawn from a study of breast tumors, draining lymph nodes, adjacent tissues. Study observations and caveats: The data were judged consistent with most tumor T cells coming from lymph node and expanding in tumor. Tumor TCR diversity was below lymph nodes but above nontumor tissue. Luminal-like breast cancer showed significantly greater tumor-nontumor repertoire similarity than basal-like breast cancer did.

The lymph nodes were axillary draining lymph nodes from breast cancer patients. Many counts were recorded for this clonotype. The antigen is undetermined. Germline lookup yields CDR1 SGHRS and CDR2 YFSETQ. Trimming took 4 bases from V and 0 from J, leaving 14 bases between them. CDR3 length: 16 residues. TCRdb reanalysed the multiplex PCR reads using MiXCR and keeps one entry per CDR3 protein. The table shows around 250,000 distinct CDR3 sequences, with around 34% occurring only once. Sample: axillary lymph node tissue. The TCR sequence derives from a female donor with breast cancer. Some clones in this sample may be carry-over from other donors' samples. The gene calls are TRBV5-1 and TRBJ1-3, with D possibly being TRBD1 (5 bases). The CDR3 DNA reads as TGCGCCAGCAGCCCGGGACTTTCAGCCTCTGGAAACACCATATATTTT. Translating it yields CASSPGLSASGNTIYF.